This T cell receptor (beta chain) was identified in a study of T cells in Graves' hyperthyroidism and ophthalmopathy. Points from the study as a whole: A model using 13 V-J features told ophthalmopathy apart from stable hyperthyroidism.

This clonotype was recorded at least ten times. Antigen unknown. Deletions cut 2 bases from V and 3 bases from J, with 11 bases between. CDR1 is MNHEY and CDR2 is SMNVEV in the germline V gene (reference sequence). The CDR3 runs 15 residues. TCR beta CDR3 regions were amplified from RNA. The primer set for the first-round RT-PCR of the TCR CDR3 was HTBI. TCRdb reanalysed the multiplex PCR reads using MiXCR and keeps one entry per CDR3 protein. The table has approximately 480,000 distinct CDR3 sequences, roughly 20% seen once. Out of 8.5 to 10 ml of fresh peripheral blood came the PBMCs. This receptor was taken from a man aged 18 to 35 with Graves' hyperthyroidism. This chain joins TRBV27 and TRBJ1-5; no definite D call. Sequencing was performed on blood. CDR3 nucleotides: TGTGCCAGCAGTTTAGCCGGCACCTTCAATCAGCCCCAGCATTTT. Translation gives CASSLAGTFNQPQHF.